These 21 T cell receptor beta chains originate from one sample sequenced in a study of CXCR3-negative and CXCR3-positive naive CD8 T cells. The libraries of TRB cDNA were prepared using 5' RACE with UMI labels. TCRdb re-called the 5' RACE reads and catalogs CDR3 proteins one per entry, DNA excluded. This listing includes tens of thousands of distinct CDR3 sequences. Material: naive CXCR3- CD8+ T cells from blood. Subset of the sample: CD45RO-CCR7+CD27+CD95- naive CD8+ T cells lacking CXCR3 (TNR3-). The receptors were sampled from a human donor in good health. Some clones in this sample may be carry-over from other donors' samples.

This CDR3 reads CSVDRANTGELFF. This chain uses TRBV29-1 with TRBJ2-2. The CDR3 contains 13 residues. Germline values: CDR1 SQVTM, CDR2 ANQGSEA.

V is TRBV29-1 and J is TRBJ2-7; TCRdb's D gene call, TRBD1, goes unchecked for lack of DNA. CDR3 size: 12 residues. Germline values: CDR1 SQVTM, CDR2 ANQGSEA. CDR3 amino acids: CSVATGTAEQYF.

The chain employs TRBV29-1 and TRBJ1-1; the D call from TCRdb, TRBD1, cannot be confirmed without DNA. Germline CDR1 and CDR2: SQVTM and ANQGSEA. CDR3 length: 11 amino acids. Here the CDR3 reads CSGWTGSEAFF.

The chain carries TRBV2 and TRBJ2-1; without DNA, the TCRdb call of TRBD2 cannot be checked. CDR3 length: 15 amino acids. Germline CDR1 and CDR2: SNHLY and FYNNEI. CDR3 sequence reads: CASSDGGLAHYEQFF.

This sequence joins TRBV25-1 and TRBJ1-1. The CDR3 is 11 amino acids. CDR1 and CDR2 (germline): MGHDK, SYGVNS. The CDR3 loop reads CASGPAGEAFF.

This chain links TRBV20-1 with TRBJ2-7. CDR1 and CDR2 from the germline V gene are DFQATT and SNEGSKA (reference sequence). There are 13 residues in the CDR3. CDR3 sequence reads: CSARIGGTYEQYF.

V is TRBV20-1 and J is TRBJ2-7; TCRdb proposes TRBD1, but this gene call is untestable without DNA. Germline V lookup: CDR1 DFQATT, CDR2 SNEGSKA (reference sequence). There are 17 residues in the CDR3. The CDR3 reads CSASNKDSTFPTYEQYF.

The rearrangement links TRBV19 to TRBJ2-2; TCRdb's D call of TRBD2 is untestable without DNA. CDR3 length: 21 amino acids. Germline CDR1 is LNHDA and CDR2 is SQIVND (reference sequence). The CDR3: CASSLEDGNPVAGSNTGELFF.

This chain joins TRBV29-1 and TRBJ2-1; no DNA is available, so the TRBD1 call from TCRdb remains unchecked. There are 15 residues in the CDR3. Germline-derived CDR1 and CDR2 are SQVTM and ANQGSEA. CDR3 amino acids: CSVPRGGGKYNEQFF.

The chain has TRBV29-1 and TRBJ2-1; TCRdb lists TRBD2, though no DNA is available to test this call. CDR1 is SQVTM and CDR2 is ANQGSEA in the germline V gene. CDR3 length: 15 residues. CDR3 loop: CSVEGLGLAGDEQFF.

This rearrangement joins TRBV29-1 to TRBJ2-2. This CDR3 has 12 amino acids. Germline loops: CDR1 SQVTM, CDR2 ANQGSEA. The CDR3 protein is CSVDMETGELFF.

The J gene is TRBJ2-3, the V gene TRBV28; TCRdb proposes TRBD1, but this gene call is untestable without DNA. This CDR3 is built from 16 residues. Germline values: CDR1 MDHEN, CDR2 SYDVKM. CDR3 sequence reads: CASSSWGQGATDTQYF.

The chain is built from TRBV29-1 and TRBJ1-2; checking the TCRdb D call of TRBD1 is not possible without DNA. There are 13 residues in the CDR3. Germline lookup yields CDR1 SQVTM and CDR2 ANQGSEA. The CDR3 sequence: CSVSGTDYYGYTF.

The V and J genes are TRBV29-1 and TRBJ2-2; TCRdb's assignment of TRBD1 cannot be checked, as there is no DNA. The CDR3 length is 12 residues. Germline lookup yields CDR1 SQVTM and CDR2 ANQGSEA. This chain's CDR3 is CSVVIPTGELFF.

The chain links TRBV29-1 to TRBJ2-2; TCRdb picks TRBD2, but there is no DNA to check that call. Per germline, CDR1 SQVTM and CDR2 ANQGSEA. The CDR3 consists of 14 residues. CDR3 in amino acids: CSALAGGPSGELFF.

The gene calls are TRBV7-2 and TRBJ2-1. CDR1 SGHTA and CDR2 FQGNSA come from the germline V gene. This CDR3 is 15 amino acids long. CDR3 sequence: CASSFTTSSYNEQFF.

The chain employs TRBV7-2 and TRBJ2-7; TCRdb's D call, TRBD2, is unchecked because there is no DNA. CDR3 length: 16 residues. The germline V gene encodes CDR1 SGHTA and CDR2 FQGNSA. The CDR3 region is CASSFTMGEPRYEQYF.

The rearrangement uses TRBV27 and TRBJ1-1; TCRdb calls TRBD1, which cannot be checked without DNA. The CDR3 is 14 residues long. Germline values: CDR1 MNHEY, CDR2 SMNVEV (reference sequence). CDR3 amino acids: CASSPLTWNTEAFF.

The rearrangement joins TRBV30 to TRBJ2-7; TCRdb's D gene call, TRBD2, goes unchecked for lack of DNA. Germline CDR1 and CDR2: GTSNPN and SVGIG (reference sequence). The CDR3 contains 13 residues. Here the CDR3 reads CAWASSGAEGQYF. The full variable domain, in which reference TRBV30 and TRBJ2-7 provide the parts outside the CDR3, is SQTIHQWPATLVQPVGSPLSLECTVEGTSNPNLYWYRQAAGRGLQLLFYSVGIGQISSEVPQNLSASRPQDRQFILSSKKLLLSDSGFYLCAWASSGAEGQYFGPGTRLTVT.

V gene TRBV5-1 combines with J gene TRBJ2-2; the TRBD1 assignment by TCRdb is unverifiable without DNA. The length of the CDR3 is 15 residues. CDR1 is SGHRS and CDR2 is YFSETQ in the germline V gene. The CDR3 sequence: CASSPGQLNTGELFF.

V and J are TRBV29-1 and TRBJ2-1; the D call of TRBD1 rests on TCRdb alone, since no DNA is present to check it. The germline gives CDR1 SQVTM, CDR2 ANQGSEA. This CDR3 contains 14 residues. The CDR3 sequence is CSVEDRGEVREQFF.